The rows below give T cell receptor beta chains drawn from one sample of a study of T cells in Graves' hyperthyroidism and ophthalmopathy. TCRdb reprocessed the multiplex PCR reads via MiXCR and lists one record per CDR3 protein. The sample contains 300,000 to 400,000 distinct CDR3 sequences, approximately 13% of which appear only once. The sequenced sample was blood. These receptors all come from a woman aged 18 to 35 with Graves' hyperthyroidism. CDR3s leave out the opening cysteine and the closing phenylalanine or tryptophan.

cdr3_length v_call cdr3_aa
11 TRBV25-1 ASSRDHNEKLF
22 TRBV4-1 ASSQVLLLGLFGRLAGGLYEQY
14 TRBV5-1 ASSWEGGGSWSEQY
12 TRBV12-3/TRBV12-4 ASSLRGSSEKLF
11 TRBV6-5 ASSYSPPNEQF
12 TRBV11-2 ASSLVANTDTQY
14 TRBV6-2/TRBV6-3 ASSRYGSRGINEQY
12 TRBV6-2/TRBV6-3 ASMGGSAYNEQF
14 TRBV28 ASILGGALGDTEAF
11 TRBV28 ASNRGSGNTIY
12 TRBV5-1 ASSFHREDTEAF
12 TRBV11-2 ASSPMGTNEKLF
11 TRBV7-2 ASRPDWGSEQY
12 TRBV9 ASSVARSTDTQY
10 TRBV3-1 ASSHGTDTQY
11 TRBV28 ASSLISMTEAF
14 TRBV6-1 ASSGGTGVDNSPLH
15 TRBV2 ASSGESLWIKADTQY
13 TRBV13 ASSLQQASGNTIY
9 TRBV3-1 ASSHVSEAF
15 TRBV4-1 ASSQDRLTRSYNEQF
12 TRBV7-2 ASTLEEGHNEQF
11 TRBV7-2 ASSRSSEYEQY
9 TRBV11-2 ASSLSEPLH
14 TRBV18 ASSPSGRGVYNEQF
11 TRBV5-1 ASSLGWDQPQH
11 TRBV10-3 AIRDGFGYGYT
11 TRBV20-1 SASYAGQNIQY
12 TRBV12-3/TRBV12-4 ASSLQRGATEAF
12 TRBV2 ASAPTSRNQPQH
15 TRBV4-1 ASSQLRVRAGNTEAF
12 TRBV2 ASMAIAGTNEQF
11 TRBV7-9 ASSVSGRHEQY
11 TRBV9 ASSVGQQETQY
15 TRBV5-1 ASSEDGWTGVAAGYT
13 TRBV28 ASIRDDQNTGELF
16 TRBV12-3/TRBV12-4 ASSLPPGLAGNTDTQY
14 TRBV9 ASSTRWGAGQETQY
12 TRBV3-1 ASSQETGADGYT
14 TRBV5-1 ASSLEGTSGVNEQF
12 TRBV11-1 ASSVGLDPLEQY
15 TRBV7-9 ASSLAQTGQPNTEAF
14 TRBV7-2 ASRSTGTGTHTEAF
13 TRBV18 ASSNRDTFNTEAF
13 TRBV20-1 SARDFRTGYNEQF
13 TRBV5-1 ASSLAGESGTEAF
15 TRBV6-1 ASTVIVQRTTGNTIY
17 TRBV24-1 ATSASIGVEGHNGNTIY
10 TRBV6-6 ASSYGSDTQY
12 TRBV20-1 SVRSGTTNYEQY